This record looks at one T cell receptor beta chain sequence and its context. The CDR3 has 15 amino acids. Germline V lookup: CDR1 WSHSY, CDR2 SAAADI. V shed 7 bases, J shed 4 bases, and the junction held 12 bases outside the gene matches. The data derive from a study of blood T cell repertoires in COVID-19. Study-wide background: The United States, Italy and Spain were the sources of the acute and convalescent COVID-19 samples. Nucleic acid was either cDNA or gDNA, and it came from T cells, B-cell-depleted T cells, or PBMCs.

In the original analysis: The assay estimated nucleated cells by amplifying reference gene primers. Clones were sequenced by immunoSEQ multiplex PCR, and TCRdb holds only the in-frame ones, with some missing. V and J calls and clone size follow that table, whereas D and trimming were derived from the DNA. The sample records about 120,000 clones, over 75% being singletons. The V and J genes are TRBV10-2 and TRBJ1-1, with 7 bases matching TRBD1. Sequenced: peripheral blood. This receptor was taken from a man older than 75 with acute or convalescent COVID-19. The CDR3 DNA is TGCGCCAGCAAGGAAAAACAGGGGTGGGGCACTGAAGCTTTCTTT. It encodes CASKEKQGWGTEAFF.